This TCR beta chain was documented in a study of shared clonotypes between healthy human individuals. Overall study context: Researchers drew samples from two women and three men aged 18 to 49. Study-level findings and limits: A reduction in generation probabilities was seen for non-shared clonotypes relative to those shared by all four donors. A generally larger estimated richness was seen in naive subsets than in memory subsets.

On this clone: Antigen specificity is unknown.

The assay was immunoSEQ multiplex PCR, and TCRdb's table has in-frame clones only and misses some. Among hundreds of thousands of clones listed, nearly 98% were seen once. Naive-designated CD8 cells lacked CD45RO, were positively enriched for CCR7, and omitted terminally differentiated effector memory CD45RA+ cells. The study drew all its donors from Caucasian adults living in Nashville, Tennessee. The sequencing sample was made of naive CD8+ T cells sorted from blood. The TCR originated in a man aged 25 to 40 in good health.

CDR3 DNA sequence: TGTGCCAGCAGCTTCGTTGAAGGAACAGCCCGGTTCCCCTACGAGCAGTACTTC. Protein: CASSFVEGTARFPYEQYF. The V and J genes are TRBV7-9 and TRBJ2-7; D is unclear. CDR1 and CDR2 from the germline V gene are SEHNR and FQNEAQ (reference sequence). This CDR3 region has 18 residues. V lost 3 bases, J lost 2 bases, and 23 bases lay in between. Variable domain in full (rest from reference TRBV7-9 and TRBJ2-7): DTGVSQNPRHKITKRGQNVTFRCDPISEHNRLYWYRQTLGQGPEFLTYFQNEAQLEKSRLLSDRFSAERPKGSFSTLEIQRTEQGDSAMYLCASSFVEGTARFPYEQYFGPGTRLTVT.